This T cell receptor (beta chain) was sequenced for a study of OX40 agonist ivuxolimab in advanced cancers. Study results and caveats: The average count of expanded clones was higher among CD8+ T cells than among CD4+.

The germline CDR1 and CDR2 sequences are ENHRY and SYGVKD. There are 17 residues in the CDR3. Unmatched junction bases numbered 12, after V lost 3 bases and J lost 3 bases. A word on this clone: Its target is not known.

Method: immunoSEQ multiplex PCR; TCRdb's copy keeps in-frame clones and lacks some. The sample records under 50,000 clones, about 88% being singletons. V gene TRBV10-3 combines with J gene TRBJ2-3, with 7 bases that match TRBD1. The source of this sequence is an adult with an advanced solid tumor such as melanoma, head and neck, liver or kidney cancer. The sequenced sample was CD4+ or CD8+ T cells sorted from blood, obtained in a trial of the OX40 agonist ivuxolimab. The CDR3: CAISDLVGGAKTDTQYF. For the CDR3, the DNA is TGTGCCATCAGTGACCTCGTAGGGGGCGCGAAAACAGATACGCAGTATTTT.